This is a list of T cell receptor beta chains from one sample in a study of blood T cell repertoires in COVID-19. Here immunoSEQ multiplex PCR was the method, and the copy in TCRdb shows in-frame clones only, minus some. This table holds around 97,000 clones, roughly nine tenths found once. The sample was peripheral blood. The receptors derive from a woman of 80 years or more in a cohort sampled during active COVID-19. CDR3s include the opening cysteine and the closing phenylalanine or tryptophan. Each record gives: clone size, J gene, V gene, D gene, CDR3 protein, CDR3 DNA. A D gene is named only where the DNA matches it firmly. The listing skips clone size in some rows; elsewhere it reads once, few, many or a size class.

>.|TRBJ2-1|TRBV9|TRBD2
CASSLGLAGYNEQFF
TGTGCCAGCAGCTTAGGACTAGCGGGCTACAATGAGCAGTTCTTC
>.|TRBJ1-3|TRBV7-6|.
CASSYASPGAPSGNTIYF
TGTGCCAGCAGCTATGCCTCCCCAGGGGCTCCCTCTGGAAACACCATATATTTT
>once|TRBJ1-2|TRBV27|TRBD1
CASSRRGTAYGYTF
TGTGCCAGCAGCCGGCGCGGGACAGCCTATGGCTACACCTTC
>.|TRBJ2-7|TRBV7-3|.
CASSKAGTLYEQYF
TGTGCCAGCAGCAAAGCCGGGACACTATACGAGCAGTACTTC
>.|TRBJ2-2|TRBV2|.
CASSEGSRTGRAGELFF
TGTGCCAGCAGTGAAGGGTCTAGGACAGGGAGGGCCGGGGAGCTGTTTTTT
>.|TRBJ2-7|TRBV3-1/TRBV3-2|.
CASSPTSQGGYEQYF
TGTGCCAGCAGCCCCACTTCCCAGGGCGGCTACGAGCAGTACTTC
>.|TRBJ1-5|TRBV6-5|TRBD1
CASSNRDSNQPQHF
TGTGCCAGCAGTAACCGGGACAGTAATCAGCCCCAGCATTTT
>.|TRBJ1-4|TRBV9|.
CASSVSTNYAGEKLFF
TGTGCCAGCAGCGTATCTACCAACTACGCCGGTGAAAAACTGTTTTTT
>.|TRBJ1-2|TRBV18|TRBD1
CASPRGDRSSGGGYTF
TGTGCCAGCCCTCGGGGGGACAGGTCTTCCGGTGGAGGCTACACCTTC
>.|TRBJ1-1|TRBV10-3|.
CAISSRSLSGTEAFF
TGTGCCATCAGTTCCAGGAGCCTGAGCGGCACTGAAGCTTTCTTT
>.|TRBJ1-1|TRBV28|.
CASTPRGANTEAFF
TGTGCCAGCACCCCACGGGGGGCGAACACTGAAGCTTTCTTT
>once|TRBJ2-7|TRBV19|TRBD2
CASSTRTSHEQYF
TGTGCCAGTAGTACCCGGACTAGCCACGAGCAGTACTTC
>.|TRBJ2-1|TRBV10-3|.
CAISETGNEQFF
TGTGCCATCAGTGAGACGGGCAATGAGCAGTTCTTC
>.|TRBJ2-7|TRBV10-3|.
CATGSDRSSYEQYF
TGTGCCACTGGGAGCGATCGCAGCTCCTACGAGCAGTACTTC
>.|TRBJ2-1|TRBV30|.
CAWSVQQPNEQFF
TGTGCCTGGAGTGTACAACAGCCTAATGAGCAGTTCTTC
>.|TRBJ2-2|TRBV5-1|TRBD1
CASSRRQGAGTGELFF
TGCGCCAGCAGCCGTAGACAGGGGGCAGGGACCGGGGAGCTGTTTTTT
>.|TRBJ1-3|TRBV6-5|.
CASRSGAGNTIYF
TGTGCCAGCAGGTCAGGGGCAGGAAACACCATATATTTT
>.|TRBJ2-5|TRBV14|.
CASSQDLHSETQYF
TGTGCCAGCAGCCAAGATTTGCACAGCGAGACCCAGTACTTC
>.|TRBJ2-7|TRBV23-1|TRBD2
CAPRGGGPLSEQYF
TGCGCCCCCCGAGGCGGGGGTCCGTTGTCGGAACAGTACTTC
>.|TRBJ2-7|TRBV27|TRBD2
CASSLSLAGGIEQYF
TGTGCCAGCAGTTTAAGCCTAGCGGGGGGTATCGAGCAGTACTTC
>.|TRBJ2-7|TRBV18|.
CASSPTGVGSYEQYF
TGTGCCAGCTCACCTACCGGGGTAGGCTCCTACGAGCAGTACTTC
>once|TRBJ2-1|TRBV5-1|TRBD2
CASGLALDNEQFF
TGCGCCTCGGGACTAGCGTTAGACAATGAGCAGTTCTTC
>.|TRBJ1-1|TRBV3-1/TRBV3-2|.
CASSSRRDTNTEAFF
TGTGCCAGCAGCTCCAGACGGGATACGAACACTGAAGCTTTCTTT
>.|TRBJ2-1|TRBV11-3|TRBD2
CASSSSGGAGGEQFF
TGTGCCAGCAGCTCCTCGGGGGGGGCGGGCGGTGAGCAGTTCTTC
>.|TRBJ2-7|TRBV11-2|TRBD1
CASAYGTGTYEQYF
TGTGCCAGCGCTTACGGGACAGGGACCTACGAGCAGTACTTC
>.|TRBJ2-7|TRBV5-6|.
CASSLFVSGGLLYEQYF
TGTGCCAGCAGCTTATTCGTTAGTGGGGGCTTACTCTACGAGCAGTACTTC
>.|TRBJ2-1|TRBV2|TRBD1
CASSGQEEQFF
TGTGCCAGCAGCGGACAGGAGGAGCAGTTCTTC
>once|TRBJ2-2|TRBV5-1|.
CASSLDRNTGELFF
TGCGCCAGCAGCTTGGACAGGAACACCGGGGAGCTGTTTTTT
>.|TRBJ2-5|TRBV5-4|.
CASSLDGIGGAQYF
TGTGCCAGCAGCCTGGACGGAATAGGGGGGGCCCAGTACTTC
>.|TRBJ1-3|TRBV4-1|.
CASSQEQVGGNTIYF
TGCGCCAGCAGCCAAGAACAGGTGGGAGGAAACACCATATATTTT
>.|TRBJ1-2|TRBV19|TRBD1
CASSTRPGQGKYGYTF
TGTGCCAGTAGTACCCGGCCGGGACAGGGGAAATATGGCTACACCTTC
>.|TRBJ2-5|TRBV28|.
CASSIRGAGETQYF
TGTGCCAGCAGTATCCGGGGGGCAGGTGAGACCCAGTACTTC
>.|TRBJ2-7|TRBV6-5|.
CASSYGQGWPYEQYF
TGTGCCAGCAGTTACGGGCAGGGGTGGCCCTACGAGCAGTACTTC
>.|TRBJ2-5|TRBV7-3|.
CASSLSPEETQYF
TGTGCCAGCAGCTTAAGTCCCGAAGAGACCCAGTACTTC
>.|TRBJ2-1|TRBV25-1|TRBD2
CASSGTSRTNEQFF
TGTGCCAGCAGTGGGACTAGCAGAACAAATGAGCAGTTCTTC
>.|TRBJ1-2|TRBV7-9|.
CASSLGGIGYGYTF
TGTGCCAGCAGCTTGGGAGGGATCGGCTATGGCTACACCTTC
>.|TRBJ1-2|TRBV18|.
CASSPEGFGYTF
TGTGCCAGCTCACCAGAGGGTTTTGGCTACACCTTC
>.|TRBJ1-2|TRBV6-5|TRBD1
CASSRPGQGGYTF
TGTGCCAGCAGTAGACCGGGACAGGGTGGCTACACCTTC
>.|TRBJ1-6|TRBV6-2/TRBV6-3|TRBD1
CASSFGQVSSPLHF
TGTGCCAGCAGCTTTGGACAGGTCTCATCACCCCTCCACTTT
>.|TRBJ2-1|TRBV7-2|TRBD2
CASSLGLAGGQNEQFF
TGTGCCAGCAGCTTAGGGCTAGCGGGGGGGCAAAATGAGCAGTTCTTC